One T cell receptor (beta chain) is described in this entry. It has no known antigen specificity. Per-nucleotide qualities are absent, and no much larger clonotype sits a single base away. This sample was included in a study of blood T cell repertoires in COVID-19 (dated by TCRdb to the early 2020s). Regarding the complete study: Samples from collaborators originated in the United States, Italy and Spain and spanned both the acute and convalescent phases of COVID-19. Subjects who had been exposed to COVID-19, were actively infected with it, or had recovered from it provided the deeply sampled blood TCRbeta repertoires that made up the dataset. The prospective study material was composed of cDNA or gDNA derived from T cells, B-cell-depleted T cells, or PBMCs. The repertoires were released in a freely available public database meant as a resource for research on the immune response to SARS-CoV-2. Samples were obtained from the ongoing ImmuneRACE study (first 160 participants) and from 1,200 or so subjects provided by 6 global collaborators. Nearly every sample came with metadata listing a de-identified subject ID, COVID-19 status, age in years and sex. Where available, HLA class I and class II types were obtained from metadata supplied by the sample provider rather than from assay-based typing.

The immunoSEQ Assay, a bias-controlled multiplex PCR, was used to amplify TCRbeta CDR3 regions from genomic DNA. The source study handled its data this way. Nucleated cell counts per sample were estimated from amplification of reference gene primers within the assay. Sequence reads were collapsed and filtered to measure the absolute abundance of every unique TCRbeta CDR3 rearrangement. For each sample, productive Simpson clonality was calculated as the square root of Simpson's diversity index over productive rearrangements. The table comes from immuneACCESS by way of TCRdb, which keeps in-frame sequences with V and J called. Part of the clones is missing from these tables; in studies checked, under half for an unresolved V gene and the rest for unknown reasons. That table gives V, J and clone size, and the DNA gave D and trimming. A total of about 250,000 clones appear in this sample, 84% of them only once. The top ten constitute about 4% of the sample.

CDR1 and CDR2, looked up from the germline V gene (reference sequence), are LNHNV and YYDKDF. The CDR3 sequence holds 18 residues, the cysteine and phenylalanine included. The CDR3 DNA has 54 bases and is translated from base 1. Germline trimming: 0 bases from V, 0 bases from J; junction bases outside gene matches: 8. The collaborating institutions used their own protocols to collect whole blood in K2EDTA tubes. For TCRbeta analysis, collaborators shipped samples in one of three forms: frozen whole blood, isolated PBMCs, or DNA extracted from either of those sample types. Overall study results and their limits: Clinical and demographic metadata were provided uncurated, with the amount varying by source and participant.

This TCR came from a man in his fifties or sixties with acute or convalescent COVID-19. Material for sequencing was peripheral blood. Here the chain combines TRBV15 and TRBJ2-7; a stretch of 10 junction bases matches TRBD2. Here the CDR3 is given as CATSRDAGTSASSYEQYF. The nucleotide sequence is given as TGTGCCACCAGCAGAGACGCCGGGACTAGCGCGAGCTCCTACGAGCAGTACTTC.